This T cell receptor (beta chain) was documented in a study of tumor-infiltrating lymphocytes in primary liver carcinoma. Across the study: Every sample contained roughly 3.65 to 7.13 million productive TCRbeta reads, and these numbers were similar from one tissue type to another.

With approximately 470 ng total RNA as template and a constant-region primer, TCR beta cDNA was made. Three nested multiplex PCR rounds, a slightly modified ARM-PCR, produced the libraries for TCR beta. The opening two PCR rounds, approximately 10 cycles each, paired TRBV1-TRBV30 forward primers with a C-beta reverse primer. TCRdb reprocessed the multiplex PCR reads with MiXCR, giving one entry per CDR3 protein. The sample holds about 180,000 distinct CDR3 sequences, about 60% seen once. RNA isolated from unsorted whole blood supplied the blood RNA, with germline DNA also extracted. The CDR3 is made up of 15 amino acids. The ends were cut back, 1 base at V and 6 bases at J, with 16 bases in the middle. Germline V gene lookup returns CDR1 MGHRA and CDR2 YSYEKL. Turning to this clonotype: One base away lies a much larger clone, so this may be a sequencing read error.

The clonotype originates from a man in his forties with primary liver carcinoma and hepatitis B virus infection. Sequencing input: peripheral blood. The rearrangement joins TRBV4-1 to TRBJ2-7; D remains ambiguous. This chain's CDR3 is CASSQADVPSGEQYF. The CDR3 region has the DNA TGCGCCAGCAGCCAAGCGGACGTACCTTCGGGCGAGCAGTACTTC.